This TCR beta chain originates from a study of glioma-infiltrating T cells. Broader study findings: Gliomas, especially low-grade, showed above-expected tissue-blood divergence; non-neoplastic patients showed below. Very few CDR3 sequences were shared between tissue and blood.

The CDR3 extends over 15 amino acids. Per germline, CDR1 SGHTA and CDR2 FQGNSA. The germline V and J ends were trimmed by 0 bases and 2 bases, with 11 bases remaining between them. This clonotype was seen ten or more times. Its target is not known. Amplification of TCR alpha and beta CDR3 regions from RNA used iRepertoire nested multiplex PCR. One-step reverse transcription and amplification started from roughly 100-400 ng of tissue mRNA or PBMC total RNA. TCRdb used MiXCR to reprocess the multiplex PCR reads, holding one entry per CDR3 protein. The sample lists around 190,000 distinct CDR3 sequences; roughly 32% were seen once.

The sequenced sample consisted of glioma tissue, nonneoplastic brain tissue, or PBMCs (not recorded which). This receptor was obtained from a human donor with low-grade glioma or glioblastoma, undergoing nonglioma brain surgery, or in good health (not recorded which). V is TRBV7-2 and J is TRBJ2-7, with D possibly matching TRBD2 (5 bases). DNA of the CDR3: TGTGCCAGCAGCTTAGCGCCTGGGGAGCCCTACGAGCAGTACTTC. Translated: CASSLAPGEPYEQYF.